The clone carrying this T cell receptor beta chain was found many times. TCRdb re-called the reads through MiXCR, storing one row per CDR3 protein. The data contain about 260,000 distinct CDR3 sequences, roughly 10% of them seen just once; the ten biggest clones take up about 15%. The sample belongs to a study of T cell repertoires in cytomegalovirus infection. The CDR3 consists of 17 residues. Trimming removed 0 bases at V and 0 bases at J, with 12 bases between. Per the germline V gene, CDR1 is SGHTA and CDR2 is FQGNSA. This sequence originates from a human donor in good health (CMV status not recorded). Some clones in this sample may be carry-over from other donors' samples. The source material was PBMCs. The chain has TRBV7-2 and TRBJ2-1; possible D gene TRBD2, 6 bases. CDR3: CASSLAGLASSYNEQFF. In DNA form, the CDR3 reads TGTGCCAGCAGCTTAGCGGGGCTAGCGAGCTCCTACAATGAGCAGTTCTTC.